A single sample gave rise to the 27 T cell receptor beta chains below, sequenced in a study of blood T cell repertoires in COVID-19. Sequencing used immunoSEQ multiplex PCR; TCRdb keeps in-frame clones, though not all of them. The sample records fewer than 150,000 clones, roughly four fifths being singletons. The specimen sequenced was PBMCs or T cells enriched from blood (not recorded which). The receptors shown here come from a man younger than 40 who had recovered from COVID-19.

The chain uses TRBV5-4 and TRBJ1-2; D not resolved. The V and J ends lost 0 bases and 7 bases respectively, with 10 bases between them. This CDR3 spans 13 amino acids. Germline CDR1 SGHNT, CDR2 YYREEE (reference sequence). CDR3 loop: CASSLGGGSGYTF. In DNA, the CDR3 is TGTGCCAGCAGCTTGGGTGGTGGGAGTGGCTACACCTTC.

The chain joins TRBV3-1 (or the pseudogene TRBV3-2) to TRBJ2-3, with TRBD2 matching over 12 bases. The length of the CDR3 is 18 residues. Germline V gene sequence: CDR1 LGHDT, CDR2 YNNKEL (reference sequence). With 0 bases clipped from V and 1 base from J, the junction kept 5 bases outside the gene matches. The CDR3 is CASSQDLRLAGGTDTQYF. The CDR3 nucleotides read TGTGCCAGCAGCCAAGACCTTCGACTAGCGGGGGGCACAGATACGCAGTATTTT.

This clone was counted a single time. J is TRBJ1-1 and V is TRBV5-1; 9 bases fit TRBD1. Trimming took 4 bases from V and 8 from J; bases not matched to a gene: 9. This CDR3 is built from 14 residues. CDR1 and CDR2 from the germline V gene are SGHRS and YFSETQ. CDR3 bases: TGCGCCAGCAGCCCCGACAGGGGGGCTGGGGAAGCTTTCTTT. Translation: CASSPDRGAGEAFF.

DNA of the CDR3: TGTGCCAGCAGCCCAGGACAGGCTAGCACAGATACGCAGTATTTT. Residues: CASSPGQASTDTQYF. The chain combines TRBV14 with TRBJ2-3, with 7 bases matching TRBD1. V lost 4 bases to trimming and J lost 0 bases; unmatched junction nucleotides: 4. Germline V gene data show CDR1 as SGHDN and CDR2 as FVKESK. The CDR3 contains 15 residues.

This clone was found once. The CDR3 reads CATSREAGVDEAFF. The CDR3 DNA is TGTGCCACCAGCAGGGAGGCCGGGGTTGATGAAGCTTTCTTT. The chain employs TRBV15 and TRBJ1-1; D gene unclear. Germline values: CDR1 LNHNV, CDR2 YYDKDF (reference sequence). This CDR3 comprises 14 residues. V was shortened by 3 bases and J by 7 bases, with 15 bases between the two germline ends.

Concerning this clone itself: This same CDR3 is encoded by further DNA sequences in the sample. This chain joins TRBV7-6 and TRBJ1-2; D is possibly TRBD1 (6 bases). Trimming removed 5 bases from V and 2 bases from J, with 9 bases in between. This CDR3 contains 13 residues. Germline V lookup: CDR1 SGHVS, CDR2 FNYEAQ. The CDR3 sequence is CASSPTGNYGYTF. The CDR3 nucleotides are TGTGCCAGCAGCCCCACAGGGAACTATGGCTACACCTTC.

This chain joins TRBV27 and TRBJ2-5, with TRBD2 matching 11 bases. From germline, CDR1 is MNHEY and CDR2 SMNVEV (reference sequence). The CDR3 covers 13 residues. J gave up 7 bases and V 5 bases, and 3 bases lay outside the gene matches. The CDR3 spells CASSTSGGVTQYF. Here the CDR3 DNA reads TGTGCCAGCAGTACTAGCGGGGGAGTGACCCAGTACTTC.

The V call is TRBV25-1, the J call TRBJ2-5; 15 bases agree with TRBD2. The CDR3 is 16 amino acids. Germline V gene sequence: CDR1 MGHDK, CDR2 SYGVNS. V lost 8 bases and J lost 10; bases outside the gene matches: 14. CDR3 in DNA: TGTGCCAGCGGACCTCCGGGACTAGCGGGAGGAGCGCACCAGTACTTC. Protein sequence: CASGPPGLAGGAHQYF.

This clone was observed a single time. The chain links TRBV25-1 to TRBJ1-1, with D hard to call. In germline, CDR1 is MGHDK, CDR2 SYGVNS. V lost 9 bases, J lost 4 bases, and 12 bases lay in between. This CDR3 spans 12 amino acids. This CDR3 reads CASSPAGTEAFF. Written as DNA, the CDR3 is TGTGCCAGTTCCCCGGCAGGCACTGAAGCTTTCTTT.

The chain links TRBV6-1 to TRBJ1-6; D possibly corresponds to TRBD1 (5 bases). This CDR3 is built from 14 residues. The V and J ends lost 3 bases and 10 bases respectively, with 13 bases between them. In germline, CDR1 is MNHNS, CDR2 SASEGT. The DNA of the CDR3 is TGTGCCAGCAGTGATCAGGGTGGGTGGTCACCCCTCCACTTT. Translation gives CASSDQGGWSPLHF.

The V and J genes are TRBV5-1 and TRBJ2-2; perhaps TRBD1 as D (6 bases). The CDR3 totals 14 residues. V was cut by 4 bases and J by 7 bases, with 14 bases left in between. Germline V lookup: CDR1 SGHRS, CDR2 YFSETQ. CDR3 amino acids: CASSANRDSGELFF. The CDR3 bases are TGCGCCAGCAGCGCCAACAGGGATAGCGGGGAGCTGTTTTTT. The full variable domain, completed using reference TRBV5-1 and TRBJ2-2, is KAGVTQTPRYLIKTRGQQVTLSCSPISGHRSVSWYQQTPGQGLQFLFEYFSETQRNKGNFPGRFSGRQFSNSRSEMNVSTLELGDSALYLCASSANRDSGELFFGEGSRLTVL.

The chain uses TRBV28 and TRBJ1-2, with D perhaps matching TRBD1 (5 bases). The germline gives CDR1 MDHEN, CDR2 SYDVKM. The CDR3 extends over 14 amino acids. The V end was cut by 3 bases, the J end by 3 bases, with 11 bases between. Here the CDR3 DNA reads TGTGCCAGCAGTTTGGGGAAAGGGGACTATGGCTACACCTTC. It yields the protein CASSLGKGDYGYTF.

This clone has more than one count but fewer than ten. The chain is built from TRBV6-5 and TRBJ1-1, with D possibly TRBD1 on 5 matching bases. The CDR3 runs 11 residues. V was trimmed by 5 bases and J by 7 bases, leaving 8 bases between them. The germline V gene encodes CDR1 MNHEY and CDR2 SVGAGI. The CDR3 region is CASSLRGEAFF. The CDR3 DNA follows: TGTGCCAGCAGTCTTAGGGGTGAAGCTTTCTTT.

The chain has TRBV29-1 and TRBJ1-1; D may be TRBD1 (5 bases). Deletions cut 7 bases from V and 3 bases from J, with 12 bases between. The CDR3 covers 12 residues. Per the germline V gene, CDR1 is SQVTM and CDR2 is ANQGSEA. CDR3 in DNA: TGCAGCGCGGGGGAGTCAGACACTGAAGCTTTCTTT. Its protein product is CSAGESDTEAFF.

The CDR3 sequence: CAGYRGDTQYF. The CDR3 DNA reads TGTGCCGGCTACAGGGGGGATACGCAGTATTTT. V is TRBV2 and J is TRBJ2-3; 8 bases map to TRBD1. Germline V gene sequence: CDR1 SNHLY, CDR2 FYNNEI. Trimming cost V 11 bases and J 6 bases; bases outside gene matches: 4. The CDR3 sequence is 11 residues long. Looking up the rest from reference TRBV2 and TRBJ2-3 gives the full variable domain: EPEVTQTPSHQVTQMGQEVILRCVPISNHLYFYWYRQILGQKVEFLVSFYNNEISEKSEIFDDQFSVERPDGSNFTLKIRSTKLEDSAMYFCAGYRGDTQYFGPGTRLTVL.

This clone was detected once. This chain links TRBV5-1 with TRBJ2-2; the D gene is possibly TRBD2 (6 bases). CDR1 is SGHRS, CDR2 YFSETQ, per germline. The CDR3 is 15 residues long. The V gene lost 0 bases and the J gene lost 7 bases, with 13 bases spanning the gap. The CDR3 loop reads CASSLADGGIGELFF. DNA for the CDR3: TGCGCCAGCAGCTTGGCCGATGGGGGGATCGGGGAGCTGTTTTTT.

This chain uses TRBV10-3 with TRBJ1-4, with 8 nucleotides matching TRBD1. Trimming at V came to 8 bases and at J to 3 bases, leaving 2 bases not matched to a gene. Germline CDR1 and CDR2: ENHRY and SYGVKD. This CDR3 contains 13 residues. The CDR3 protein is CAIQQGANEKLFF. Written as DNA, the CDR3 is TGTGCCATCCAACAGGGGGCTAATGAAAAACTGTTTTTT.

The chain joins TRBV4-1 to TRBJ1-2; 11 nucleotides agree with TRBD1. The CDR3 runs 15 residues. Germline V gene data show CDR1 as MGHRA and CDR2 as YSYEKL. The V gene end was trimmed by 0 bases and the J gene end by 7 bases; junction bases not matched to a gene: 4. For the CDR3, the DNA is TGCGCCAGCAGCCAAGAGATGGACAGGGGGCTTGGCTACACCTTC. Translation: CASSQEMDRGLGYTF.

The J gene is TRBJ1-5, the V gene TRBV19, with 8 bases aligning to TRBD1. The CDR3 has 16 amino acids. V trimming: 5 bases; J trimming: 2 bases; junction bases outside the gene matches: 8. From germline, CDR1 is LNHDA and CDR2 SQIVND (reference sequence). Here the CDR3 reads CASSPRTGNGNQPQHF. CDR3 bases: TGTGCCAGTAGTCCTCGGACAGGGAATGGCAATCAGCCCCAGCATTTT.

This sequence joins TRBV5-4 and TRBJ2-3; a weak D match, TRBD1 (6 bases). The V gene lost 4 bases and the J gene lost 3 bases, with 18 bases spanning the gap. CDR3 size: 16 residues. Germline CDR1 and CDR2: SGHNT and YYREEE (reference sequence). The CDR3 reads CASSRLQGLRTDTQYF. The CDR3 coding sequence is TGTGCCAGCAGCCGATTACAGGGTTTAAGGACAGATACGCAGTATTTT.

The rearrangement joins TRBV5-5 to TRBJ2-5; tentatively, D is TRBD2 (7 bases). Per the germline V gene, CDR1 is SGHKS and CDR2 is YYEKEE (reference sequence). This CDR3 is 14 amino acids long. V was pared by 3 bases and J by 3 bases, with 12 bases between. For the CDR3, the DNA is TGTGCCAGCAGCTCCATAGGGGGGGAAGAGACCCAGTACTTC. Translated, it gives CASSSIGGEETQYF.

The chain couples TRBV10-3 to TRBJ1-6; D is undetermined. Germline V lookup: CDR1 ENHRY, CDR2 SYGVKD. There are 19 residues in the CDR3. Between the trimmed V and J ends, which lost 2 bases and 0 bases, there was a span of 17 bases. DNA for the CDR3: TGTGCCATCAGTGAGGAAGAAATTCTACGGAGCTCCTATAATTCACCCCTCCACTTT. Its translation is CAISEEEILRSSYNSPLHF.

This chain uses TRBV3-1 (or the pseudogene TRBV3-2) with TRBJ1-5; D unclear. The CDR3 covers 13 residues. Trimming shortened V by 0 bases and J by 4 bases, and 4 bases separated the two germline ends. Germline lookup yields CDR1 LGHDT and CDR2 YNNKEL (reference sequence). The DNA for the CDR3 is TGTGCCAGCAGCCAAGATCGTAATCAGCCCCAGCATTTT. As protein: CASSQDRNQPQHF.

CDR3 sequence (DNA): TGTGCCAGCAGCCCCCAGGGGCGCGGCACCGGGGAGCTGTTTTTT. This gives the protein CASSPQGRGTGELFF. The J gene is TRBJ2-2, the V gene TRBV9; TRBD1 might be the D (6 bases). The germline gives CDR1 SGDLS, CDR2 YYNGEE. CDR3 length: 15 amino acids. The V gene lost 4 bases and the J gene lost 4 bases, with 14 bases spanning the gap.

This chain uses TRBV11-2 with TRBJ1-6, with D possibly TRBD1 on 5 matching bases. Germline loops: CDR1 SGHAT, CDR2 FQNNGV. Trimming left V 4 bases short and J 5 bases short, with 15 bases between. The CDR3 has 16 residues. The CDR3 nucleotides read TGTGCCAGCAGCTCCCAATTGGGACTGAATAATTCACCCCTCCACTTT. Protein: CASSSQLGLNNSPLHF.

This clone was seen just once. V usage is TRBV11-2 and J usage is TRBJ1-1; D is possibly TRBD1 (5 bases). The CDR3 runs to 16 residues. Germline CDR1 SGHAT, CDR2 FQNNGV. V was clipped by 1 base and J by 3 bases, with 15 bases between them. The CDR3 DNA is TGTGCCAGCAGCTTAGGCGGGGGGATGAAGGACACTGAAGCTTTCTTT. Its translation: CASSLGGGMKDTEAFF.

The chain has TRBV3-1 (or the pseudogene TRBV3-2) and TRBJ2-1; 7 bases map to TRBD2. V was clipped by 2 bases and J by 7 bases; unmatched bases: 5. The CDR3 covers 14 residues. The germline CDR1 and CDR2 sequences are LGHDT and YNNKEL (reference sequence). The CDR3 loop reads CASSQSGIRNEQFF. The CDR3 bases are TGTGCCAGCAGCCAAAGCGGGATAAGGAATGAGCAGTTCTTC.